This section outlines one T cell receptor beta chain sequence together with its context. Its antigen has not been determined. Qualities for individual bases were not recorded, and no much larger clone is one base off. The sample's time point, from its label and the paper: baseline pretreatment blood. The sample's treatment or condition label, in plain terms: 15 Gy SBRT to primary tumor, nephrectomy 4 weeks later. To track tumor-enriched clonotypes, serial peripheral blood was sampled from radiation-treated patients at baseline and at 2 weeks and 4 weeks after SBRT. Every patient had renal cell carcinoma of clear cell pathology. The QIAamp DNA Blood Mini Kit (Qiagen) was used to prepare genomic DNA for TCR sequencing. Only samples passing all quality control checks were included in the analyses. V has 3 bases trimmed and J has 8 bases trimmed; junction bases matching no gene number 6. CDR1 LNHDA and CDR2 SQIVND are derived from the germline V gene (reference sequence). Spanning cysteine to phenylalanine, the CDR3 consists of 13 amino acids. The read is trimmed to its CDR3 DNA, 39 bases read in frame from base 1.

The sample originates from a study of radiation and T cells in renal cell carcinoma (dated by TCRdb to 2020 to 2022). As for the study more broadly: Samples were obtained from a clinical trial, in which 15 Gy stereotactic body radiation therapy was delivered to primary renal cell carcinomas and nephrectomy was performed 4 weeks later. In total, almost 55 samples, comprising 26 tumors and around 27 peripheral blood samples, were subjected to TCR beta sequencing. A total of 4,016,671 unique CDR3 nucleotide sequences, encoding 2.7 million or so unique CDR3 amino acid sequences, were found across all 50 or so samples.

The paper's findings and limits, for the study overall: An increase in top tumor clonotypes in blood was observed from baseline to 2 weeks post-radiation, followed by contraction by 4 weeks, which was taken to suggest transient expansion of tumor-resident clones. Dynamics of the blood repertoire were not tracked past 4 weeks after treatment. Effects of radiation dose or scheduling on the TCR repertoire could not be addressed with the single-armed trial design. Because pretreatment tumor biopsies were not available, the study could not determine whether clonotypes were already present within the tumor at baseline.

The immunoSEQ kit was used, according to the manufacturer's recommendations, to generate TCR beta libraries from genomic DNA. To prepare libraries, a first multiplex PCR with proprietary primers was run, followed by a second PCR that added unique barcodes, and a bead cleanup was done after each round. Each sample batch included a kit-provided positive control reaction and a negative control reaction. The final libraries underwent checking on an Agilent 4200 TapeStation D1000 ScreenTape, volumetric pooling, and quantification by qPCR. Sequencing was performed on an Illumina NextSeq500 using a MidOutput 150-cycle cartridge, with 156 Read1 cycles, 15 Index1 cycles, and the kit custom primers. The pooled library was loaded at 1.0 pM, and roughly 20% PhiX control was spiked in. The authors' analysis ran thus. The vendor-processed data were analyzed in R, and a clonotype was defined as all T cells that share the same CDR3 nucleotide sequence. In the clone abundance analyses, frequencies were normalized to the 10,000 most abundant clones in each sample. Public T cell clones, which averaged fewer than five per sample, were removed prior to analysis. A difference in abundance of at least 32-fold between compartments was used to define tumor-enriched and baseline blood-enriched clonotypes. A beta-binomial differential abundance model was used to identify clonotypes that expanded or contracted between blood time points. Tumor-blood repertoire similarity was measured with the Baroni-Urbani and Buser coefficient, and groups were compared using two-tailed Wilcoxon tests in R. TCRdb limited this immuneACCESS table to in-frame rearrangements with V and J called. A share of clones is missing; checked studies link under half to unresolved V genes, and the rest is unexplained. V and J calls and clone size come straight from that table; D and trimming were deduced from the DNA. Recorded for this sample are around 140,000 clones; less than 90% of them occurred a single time. The top ten hold 4.1% of the sample.

This material consisted of blood, taken from a patient whose treatment included radiotherapy and nephrectomy. The receptor was derived from a woman aged 70-85 years with renal cell carcinoma. In this chain, TRBV19 is recombined with TRBJ1-2; TRBD1 matches 7 bases in the middle. The DNA is as follows: TGTGCCAGTAGTATCCTACAGGGGCAAGGCTACACCTTC. Its protein product is CASSILQGQGYTF.